The clone carrying this TCR beta chain was recorded a few times. Antigen unknown. The germline V gene has CDR1 DFQATT and CDR2 SNEGSKA (reference sequence). Deletions cut 4 bases from V and 0 bases from J, with 13 bases between. CDR3 length equals 14 residues. Library construction involved attaching unique molecular identifiers to individual cDNA molecules, which allowed quantitative, reproducible TCR counting. TCRdb re-analysed the RACE reads in MiXCR, keeping a single row per CDR3 protein. The sample has around 250,000 distinct CDR3 sequences, about 8.6% seen once; the top ten hold about 2.5%. The sample comes from a study of human T cells and chemical hapten exposure. Broader study findings: Since the donors had alopecia, their immune response may not be the same as that of healthy people.

Time point given: pre-sensitization, week 0. Documented treatment: therapeutic diphenylcyclopropenone sensitization with weekly scalp DPC. In every case, blood was obtained before the patch test was applied. V usage is TRBV20-1 and J usage is TRBJ2-7, with D perhaps TRBD1 (6 bases). The sequence was collected from a woman in her 40s with alopecia areata. Some clones in this sample may be carry-over from other donors' samples. The starting material was whole blood, obtained in connection with sensitization to the hapten diphenylcyclopropenone (DPC). DNA for the CDR3: TGCAGTGCTATCACAGGGAGCTCCTCCTACGAGCAGTACTTC. Its translation is CSAITGSSSYEQYF.